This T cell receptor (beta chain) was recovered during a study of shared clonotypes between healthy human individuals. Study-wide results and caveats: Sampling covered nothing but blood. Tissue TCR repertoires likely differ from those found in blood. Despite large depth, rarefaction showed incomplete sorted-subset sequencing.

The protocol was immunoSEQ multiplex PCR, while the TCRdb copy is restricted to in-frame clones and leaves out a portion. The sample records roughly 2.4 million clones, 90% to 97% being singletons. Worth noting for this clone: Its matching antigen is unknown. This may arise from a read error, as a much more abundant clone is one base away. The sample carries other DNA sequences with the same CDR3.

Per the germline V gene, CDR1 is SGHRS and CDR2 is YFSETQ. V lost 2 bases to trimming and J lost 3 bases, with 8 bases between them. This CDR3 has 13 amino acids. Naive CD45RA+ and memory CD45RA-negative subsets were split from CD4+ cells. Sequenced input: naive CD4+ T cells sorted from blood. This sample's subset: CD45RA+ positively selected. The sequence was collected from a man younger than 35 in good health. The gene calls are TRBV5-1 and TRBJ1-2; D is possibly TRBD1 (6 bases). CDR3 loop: CASSLAGDYGYTF. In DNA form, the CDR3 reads TGCGCCAGCAGCTTAGCAGGGGACTATGGCTACACCTTC.